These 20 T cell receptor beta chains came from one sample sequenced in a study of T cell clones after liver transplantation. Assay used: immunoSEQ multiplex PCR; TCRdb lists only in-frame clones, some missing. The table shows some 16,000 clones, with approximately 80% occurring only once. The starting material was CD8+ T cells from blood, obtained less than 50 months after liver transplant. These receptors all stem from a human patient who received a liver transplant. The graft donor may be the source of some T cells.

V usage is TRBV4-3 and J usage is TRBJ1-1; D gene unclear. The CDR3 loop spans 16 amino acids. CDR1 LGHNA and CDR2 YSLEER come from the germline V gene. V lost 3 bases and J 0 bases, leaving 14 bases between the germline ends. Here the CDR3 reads CASSHWMSQMNTEAFF. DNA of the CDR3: TGCGCCAGCAGCCACTGGATGAGCCAGATGAACACTGAAGCTTTCTTT.

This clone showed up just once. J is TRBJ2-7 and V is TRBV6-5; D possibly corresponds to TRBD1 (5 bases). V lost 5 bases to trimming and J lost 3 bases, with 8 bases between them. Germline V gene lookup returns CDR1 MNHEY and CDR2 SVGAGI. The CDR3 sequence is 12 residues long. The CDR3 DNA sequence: TGTGCCAGCAGTCAAGACAGCTACGAGCAGTACTTC. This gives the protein CASSQDSYEQYF.

The CDR3 DNA sequence: TGTGCCAGCAGCGGACGCAATGAAAAACTGTTTTTT. It translates to CASSGRNEKLFF. This sequence joins TRBV9 and TRBJ1-4; no clear D. The CDR3 contains 12 residues. CDR1 SGDLS and CDR2 YYNGEE come from the germline V gene. Trimming removed 3 bases from V and 5 bases from J, with 5 bases in between.

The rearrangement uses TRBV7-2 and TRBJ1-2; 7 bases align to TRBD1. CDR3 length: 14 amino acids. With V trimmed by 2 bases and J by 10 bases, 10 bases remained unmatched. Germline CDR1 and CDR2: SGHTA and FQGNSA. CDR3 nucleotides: TGTGCCAGCAGCTTACGTACGACAGGGTCGGACTACACCTTC. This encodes CASSLRTTGSDYTF.

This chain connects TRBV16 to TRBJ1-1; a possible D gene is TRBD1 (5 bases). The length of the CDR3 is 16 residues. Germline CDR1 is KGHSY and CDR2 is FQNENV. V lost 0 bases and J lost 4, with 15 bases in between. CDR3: CASSQSLSGLITEAFF. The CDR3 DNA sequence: TGTGCCAGCAGCCAATCTTTATCGGGACTGATCACTGAAGCTTTCTTT. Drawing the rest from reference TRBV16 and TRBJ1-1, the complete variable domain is GEEVAQTPKHLVRGEGQKAKLYCAPIKGHSYVFWYQQVLKNEFKFLISFQNENVFDETGMPKERFSAKCLPNSPCSLEIQATKLEDSAVYFCASSQSLSGLITEAFFGQGTRLTVV.

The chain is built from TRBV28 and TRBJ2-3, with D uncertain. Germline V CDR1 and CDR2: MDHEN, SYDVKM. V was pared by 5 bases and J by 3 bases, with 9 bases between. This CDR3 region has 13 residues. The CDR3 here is CASSLFLTDTQYF. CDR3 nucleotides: TGTGCCAGCAGTCTTTTCCTGACAGATACGCAGTATTTT.

CDR3 nucleotides: TGCGCCAGCAGCCAAGATGGGGTTTACGAGCAGTACTTC. Its translation: CASSQDGVYEQYF. The V call is TRBV4-1, the J call TRBJ2-7, with D unclear. The length of the CDR3 is 13 residues. The germline V gene has CDR1 MGHRA and CDR2 YSYEKL. V gave up 0 bases and J gave up 4 bases, with 7 bases separating them.

DNA of the CDR3: TGTGCCAGCAGCAAAGCCGAGGATGTCTATAATTCACCCCTCCACTTT. This codes for CASSKAEDVYNSPLHF. The V call is TRBV21-1, the J call TRBJ1-6. TRBV21-1 is recorded as a pseudogene. The CDR3 consists of 16 residues.

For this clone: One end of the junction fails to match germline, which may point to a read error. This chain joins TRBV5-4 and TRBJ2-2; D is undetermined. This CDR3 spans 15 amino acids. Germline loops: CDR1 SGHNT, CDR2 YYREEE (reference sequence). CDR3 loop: CASSQDNPDTGELFF. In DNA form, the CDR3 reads TGCGCCAGCAGCCAAGATAATCCGGACACCGGGGAGCTGTTTTTT.

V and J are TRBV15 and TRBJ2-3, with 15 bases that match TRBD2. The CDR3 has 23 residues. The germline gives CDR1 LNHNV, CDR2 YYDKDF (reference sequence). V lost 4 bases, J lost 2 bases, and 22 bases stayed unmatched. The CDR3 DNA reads TGTGCCACCAGCATCCCGTCCCCCGACGGACTAGCGGGAGGGCCGTTTTTCACAGATACGCAGTATTTT. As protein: CATSIPSPDGLAGGPFFTDTQYF.

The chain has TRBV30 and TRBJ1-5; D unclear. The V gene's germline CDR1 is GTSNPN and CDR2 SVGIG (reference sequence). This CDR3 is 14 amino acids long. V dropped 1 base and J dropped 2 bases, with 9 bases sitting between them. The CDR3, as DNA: TGTGCCTGGAGTGCCCTTGTTGGCAATCAGCCCCAGCATTTT. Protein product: CAWSALVGNQPQHF.

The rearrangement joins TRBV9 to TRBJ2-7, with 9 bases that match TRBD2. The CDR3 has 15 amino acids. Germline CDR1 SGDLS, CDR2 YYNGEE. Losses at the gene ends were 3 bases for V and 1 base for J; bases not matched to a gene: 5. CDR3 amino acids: CASSASGAGSYEQYF. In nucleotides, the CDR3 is TGTGCCAGCAGCGCTAGCGGGGCAGGGTCCTACGAGCAGTACTTC.

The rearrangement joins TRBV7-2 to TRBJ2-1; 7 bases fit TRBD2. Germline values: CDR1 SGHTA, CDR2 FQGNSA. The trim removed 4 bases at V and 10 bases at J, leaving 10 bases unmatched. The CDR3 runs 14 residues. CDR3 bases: TGTGCCAGCAGCTGGGGGGGAGGAGAACGAGAGCAGTTCTTC. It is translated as CASSWGGGEREQFF.

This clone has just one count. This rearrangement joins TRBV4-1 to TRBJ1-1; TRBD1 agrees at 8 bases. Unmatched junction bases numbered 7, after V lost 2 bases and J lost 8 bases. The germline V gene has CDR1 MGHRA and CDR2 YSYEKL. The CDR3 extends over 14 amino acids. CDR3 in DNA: TGCGCCAGCAGCCAACAAGGACAGGGAGGCGAAGCTTTCTTT. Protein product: CASSQQGQGGEAFF.

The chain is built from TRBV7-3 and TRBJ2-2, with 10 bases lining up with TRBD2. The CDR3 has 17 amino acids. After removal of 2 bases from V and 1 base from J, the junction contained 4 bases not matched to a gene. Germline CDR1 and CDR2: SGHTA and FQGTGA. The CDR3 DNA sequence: TGTGCCAGCAGCTTACAGCCTAGCGGGGGGAACACCGGGGAGCTGTTTTTT. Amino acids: CASSLQPSGGNTGELFF.

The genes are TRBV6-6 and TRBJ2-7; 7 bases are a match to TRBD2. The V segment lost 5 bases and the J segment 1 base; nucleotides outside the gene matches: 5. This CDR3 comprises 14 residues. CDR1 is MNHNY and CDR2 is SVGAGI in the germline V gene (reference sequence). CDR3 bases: TGTGCCAGCAGTCCCTATAGCGGGTCCTACGAGCAGTACTTC. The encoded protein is CASSPYSGSYEQYF.

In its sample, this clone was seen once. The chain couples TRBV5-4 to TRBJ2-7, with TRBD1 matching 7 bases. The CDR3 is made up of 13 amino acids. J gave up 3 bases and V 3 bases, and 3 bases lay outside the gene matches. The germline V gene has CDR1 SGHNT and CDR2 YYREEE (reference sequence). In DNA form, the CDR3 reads TGTGCCAGCAGCTCTCGGGACAGCTACGAGCAGTACTTC. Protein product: CASSSRDSYEQYF.

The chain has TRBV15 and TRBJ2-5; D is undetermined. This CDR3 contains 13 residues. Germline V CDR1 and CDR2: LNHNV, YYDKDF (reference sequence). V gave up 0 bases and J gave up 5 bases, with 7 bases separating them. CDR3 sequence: CATSRETLETQYF. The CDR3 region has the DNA TGTGCCACCAGCAGAGAGACGTTGGAGACCCAGTACTTC.

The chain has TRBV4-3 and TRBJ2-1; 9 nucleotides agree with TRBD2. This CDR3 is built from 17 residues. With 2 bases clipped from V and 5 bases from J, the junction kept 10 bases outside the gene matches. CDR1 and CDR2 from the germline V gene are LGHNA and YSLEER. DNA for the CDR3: TGCGCCAGCAGCCAATTTGGAGGGACTAGCCCAAACAATGAGCAGTTCTTC. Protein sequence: CASSQFGGTSPNNEQFF.

The CDR3 DNA sequence: TGCGCCAGCAGCCAAGGCCCAGGGTTTCAGCCCCAGCATTTT. As protein: CASSQGPGFQPQHF. The rearrangement joins TRBV4-1 to TRBJ1-5; weak D call: TRBD1 (5 bases). Looked up from germline, CDR1 is MGHRA and CDR2 is YSYEKL. V shed 1 base and J shed 6 bases, with 10 bases lying between them. The CDR3 has 14 amino acids.